The rows below give T cell receptor beta chains drawn from one sample of a study of blood T cell repertoires in COVID-19. TCRdb's table, derived via immunoSEQ multiplex PCR, lists solely in-frame clones and lacks some. The sample comprises hundreds of thousands of clones, over 75% of which are singletons, and around a tenth rests with the top ten. The sequencing sample was made of peripheral blood. The receptors originated from a man between 50 and 59 years old with COVID-19, enrolled during active disease. Both conserved end residues are part of each CDR3. Each record gives: V gene, J gene, clone size, D gene, CDR3 protein, CDR3 DNA. A D gene is named only where the DNA matches it firmly. Size tells how often a clone was seen (once, few, many) or the class of an expanded clone, and some rows leave it out.

v_gene: TRBV11-2; j_gene: TRBJ2-7; abundance: many; d_gene: .; CDR3aa: CASSQGEGGPSSYEQYF; CDR3nt: TGTGCCAGCAGCCAAGGAGAGGGGGGGCCCTCCTCCTACGAGCAGTACTTC
v_gene: TRBV10-2; j_gene: TRBJ1-5; abundance: .; d_gene: TRBD1; CDR3aa: CASSTGVTGQPQHF; CDR3nt: TGCGCCAGCAGTACAGGGGTGACCGGTCAGCCCCAGCATTTT
v_gene: TRBV6-5; j_gene: TRBJ2-7; abundance: .; d_gene: TRBD2; CDR3aa: CASSRLAGESYEQYF; CDR3nt: TGTGCCAGCAGTCGTCTAGCGGGGGAGTCCTACGAGCAGTACTTC
v_gene: TRBV5-1; j_gene: TRBJ1-1; abundance: once; d_gene: TRBD1; CDR3aa: CASSLVPGDSQAFF; CDR3nt: TGCGCCAGCAGCTTAGTGCCGGGGGACAGTCAAGCTTTCTTT
v_gene: TRBV10-2; j_gene: TRBJ1-6; abundance: few; d_gene: .; CDR3aa: CASSEVGLLGSPLHF; CDR3nt: TGCGCCAGCAGTGAGGTGGGACTCTTGGGGTCACCCCTCCACTTT
v_gene: TRBV19; j_gene: TRBJ2-1; abundance: .; d_gene: TRBD2; CDR3aa: CASSIGSGGGPRDSQFF; CDR3nt: TGTGCCAGTAGTATAGGGTCCGGGGGGGGGCCCCGGGATTCGCAGTTCTTC
v_gene: TRBV7-8; j_gene: TRBJ2-3; abundance: .; d_gene: .; CDR3aa: CASSLVGGGNTDTQYF; CDR3nt: TGTGCCAGCAGCTTAGTAGGGGGGGGGAATACAGATACGCAGTATTTT
v_gene: TRBV5-1; j_gene: TRBJ2-3; abundance: once; d_gene: .; CDR3aa: CASSKNWGDTQYF; CDR3nt: TGCGCCAGCAGCAAGAACTGGGGCGATACGCAGTATTTT
v_gene: TRBV4-1; j_gene: TRBJ2-7; abundance: .; d_gene: TRBD1; CDR3aa: CASSQESRTGAYEQYF; CDR3nt: TGCGCCAGCAGCCAAGAGTCTAGGACAGGAGCCTACGAGCAGTACTTC
v_gene: TRBV19; j_gene: TRBJ2-1; abundance: .; d_gene: TRBD1; CDR3aa: CASRTGGYNEQFF; CDR3nt: TGTGCCAGTAGGACAGGGGGCTACAATGAGCAGTTCTTC
v_gene: TRBV19; j_gene: TRBJ2-1; abundance: once; d_gene: TRBD1; CDR3aa: CASSISGVGTGGYNEQFF; CDR3nt: TGTGCCAGTAGTATCAGCGGCGTCGGGACAGGGGGGTACAATGAGCAGTTCTTC
v_gene: TRBV10-3; j_gene: TRBJ2-7; abundance: .; d_gene: .; CDR3aa: CAISDRSYEQYF; CDR3nt: TGTGCCATCAGTGACAGATCCTACGAGCAGTACTTC
v_gene: TRBV10-2; j_gene: TRBJ1-2; abundance: .; d_gene: TRBD1; CDR3aa: CASSAGTANYGYTF; CDR3nt: TGCGCCAGCAGCGCCGGGACAGCTAACTATGGCTACACCTTC
v_gene: TRBV19; j_gene: TRBJ2-2; abundance: .; d_gene: .; CDR3aa: CASTAGLGAPGAGELFF; CDR3nt: TGTGCCAGTACGGCGGGGTTGGGTGCCCCGGGGGCCGGGGAGCTGTTTTTT
v_gene: TRBV3-1/TRBV3-2; j_gene: TRBJ2-7; abundance: .; d_gene: .; CDR3aa: CASSLNYEQYF; CDR3nt: TGTGCCAGCAGCCTCAACTACGAGCAGTACTTC
v_gene: TRBV15; j_gene: TRBJ1-4; abundance: .; d_gene: TRBD1; CDR3aa: CATSRTTGGVNEKLFF; CDR3nt: TGTGCCACCAGCAGAACAACAGGGGGCGTTAATGAAAAACTGTTTTTT
v_gene: TRBV5-1; j_gene: TRBJ2-2; abundance: few; d_gene: TRBD2; CDR3aa: CASSPTSGTGELFF; CDR3nt: TGCGCCAGCAGCCCTACTAGCGGAACCGGGGAGCTGTTTTTT
v_gene: TRBV19; j_gene: TRBJ1-2; abundance: .; d_gene: .; CDR3aa: CASSIEGGFYGYTF; CDR3nt: TGTGCCAGTAGTATAGAAGGCGGTTTCTATGGCTACACCTTC
v_gene: TRBV27; j_gene: TRBJ2-7; abundance: .; d_gene: .; CDR3aa: CASSLTGNAYEQYF; CDR3nt: TGTGCCAGCAGTTTGACAGGTAACGCCTACGAGCAGTACTTC
v_gene: TRBV7-9; j_gene: TRBJ2-7; abundance: .; d_gene: .; CDR3aa: CASSLTGTLGTEQYF; CDR3nt: TGTGCCAGCAGCCTGACTGGGACTTTAGGGACCGAGCAGTACTTC
v_gene: TRBV25-1; j_gene: TRBJ2-7; abundance: .; d_gene: TRBD1; CDR3aa: CASSPRQGSYEQYF; CDR3nt: TGTGCCAGCAGTCCGCGACAGGGCTCCTACGAGCAGTACTTC
v_gene: TRBV11-2; j_gene: TRBJ1-5; abundance: .; d_gene: TRBD1; CDR3aa: CASSLGQGPNQPQHF; CDR3nt: TGTGCCAGCAGCTTAGGACAGGGGCCAAATCAGCCCCAGCATTTT
v_gene: TRBV9; j_gene: TRBJ2-7; abundance: .; d_gene: TRBD1; CDR3aa: CASSAQTGGRYEQYF; CDR3nt: TGTGCCAGCAGCGCCCAGACAGGGGGAAGGTACGAGCAGTACTTC
v_gene: TRBV7-3; j_gene: TRBJ2-5; abundance: once; d_gene: TRBD1; CDR3aa: CASSQGGSQGETQYF; CDR3nt: TGTGCCAGCAGCCAAGGGGGCTCGCAGGGTGAGACCCAGTACTTC
v_gene: TRBV2; j_gene: TRBJ1-1; abundance: .; d_gene: .; CDR3aa: CASSTRTAMNTEAFF; CDR3nt: TGTGCCAGCAGTACCCGGACAGCAATGAACACTGAAGCTTTCTTT
v_gene: TRBV9; j_gene: TRBJ2-3; abundance: .; d_gene: TRBD2; CDR3aa: CASSVAAGGDTQYF; CDR3nt: TGTGCCAGCAGCGTAGCGGCGGGAGGAGATACGCAGTATTTT
v_gene: TRBV7-7; j_gene: TRBJ2-3; abundance: .; d_gene: .; CDR3aa: CASSLGSDSRTDTQYF; CDR3nt: TGTGCTAGCAGCTTAGGGTCCGACAGCCGCACAGATACGCAGTATTTT
v_gene: TRBV11-2; j_gene: TRBJ2-7; abundance: once; d_gene: TRBD1; CDR3aa: CASSHPGQGSYEQYF; CDR3nt: TGTGCCAGCAGCCATCCGGGACAGGGATCCTACGAGCAGTACTTC
v_gene: TRBV30; j_gene: TRBJ1-5; abundance: once; d_gene: .; CDR3aa: CAWSVSGNQPQHF; CDR3nt: TGTGCCTGGAGTGTTTCCGGCAATCAGCCCCAGCATTTT
v_gene: TRBV4-3; j_gene: TRBJ1-6; abundance: .; d_gene: TRBD1; CDR3aa: CASSLIQGAENSPLHF; CDR3nt: TGCGCCAGCAGCCTAATACAGGGGGCTGAGAATTCACCCCTCCACTTT
v_gene: TRBV27; j_gene: TRBJ1-2; abundance: .; d_gene: TRBD1; CDR3aa: CASSLGQGHYGYTF; CDR3nt: TGTGCCAGCAGTTTGGGACAGGGGCACTATGGCTACACCTTC
v_gene: TRBV29-1; j_gene: TRBJ1-2; abundance: .; d_gene: .; CDR3aa: CSVDGNSNYGYTF; CDR3nt: TGCAGCGTTGACGGGAATTCTAACTATGGCTACACCTTC
v_gene: TRBV10-3; j_gene: TRBJ2-4; abundance: once; d_gene: .; CDR3aa: CAISGNSVGVGIQYF; CDR3nt: TGTGCCATCAGCGGAAATTCCGTCGGAGTGGGCATTCAGTACTTC
v_gene: TRBV6-5; j_gene: TRBJ2-2; abundance: once; d_gene: TRBD1; CDR3aa: CASSKGQGSGELFF; CDR3nt: TGTGCCAGCAGTAAGGGACAGGGATCCGGGGAGCTGTTTTTT
v_gene: TRBV6-6; j_gene: TRBJ2-7; abundance: .; d_gene: TRBD2; CDR3aa: CASSGTSGIFYEQYF; CDR3nt: TGTGCCAGCAGTGGGACTAGCGGGATTTTCTACGAGCAGTACTTC
v_gene: TRBV20-1; j_gene: TRBJ1-5; abundance: .; d_gene: TRBD1; CDR3aa: CSASGDRGAGLSNQPQHF; CDR3nt: TGCAGTGCTAGTGGGGACAGGGGCGCCGGTCTCAGCAATCAGCCCCAGCATTTT
v_gene: TRBV27; j_gene: TRBJ1-1; abundance: .; d_gene: .; CDR3aa: CASSGGGVNTEAFF; CDR3nt: TGTGCCAGCAGTGGGGGAGGGGTTAACACTGAAGCTTTCTTT
v_gene: TRBV6-6; j_gene: TRBJ1-3; abundance: few; d_gene: .; CDR3aa: CASQRVAPGNTIYF; CDR3nt: TGTGCCAGCCAGCGAGTGGCCCCTGGAAACACCATATATTTT
v_gene: TRBV3-1/TRBV3-2; j_gene: TRBJ2-7; abundance: .; d_gene: TRBD1; CDR3aa: CASSHSGTGGQYF; CDR3nt: TGTGCCAGCAGCCACTCCGGGACAGGGGGTCAGTACTTC
v_gene: TRBV6-6; j_gene: TRBJ2-1; abundance: .; d_gene: .; CDR3aa: CASREAIQAQREQFF; CDR3nt: TGTGCCAGCAGGGAGGCTATCCAGGCCCAGCGTGAGCAGTTCTTC
v_gene: TRBV7-3; j_gene: TRBJ2-1; abundance: .; d_gene: TRBD2; CDR3aa: CASSPTPIAGGYNEQFF; CDR3nt: TGTGCCAGCAGCCCAACCCCCATCGCGGGGGGTTACAATGAGCAGTTCTTC
v_gene: TRBV6-5; j_gene: TRBJ1-4; abundance: .; d_gene: .; CDR3aa: CASSSRGPNEKLFF; CDR3nt: TGTGCCAGCAGTTCGCGGGGGCCTAATGAAAAACTGTTTTTT
v_gene: TRBV6-2/TRBV6-3; j_gene: TRBJ2-1; abundance: .; d_gene: .; CDR3aa: CASSYAGYNEQFF; CDR3nt: TGTGCCAGCAGTTACGCAGGATACAATGAGCAGTTCTTC
v_gene: TRBV12-3/TRBV12-4; j_gene: TRBJ2-1; abundance: .; d_gene: .; CDR3aa: CASSFVNEQFF; CDR3nt: TGTGCCAGCAGTTTCGTGAATGAGCAGTTCTTC
v_gene: TRBV6-5; j_gene: TRBJ1-3; abundance: .; d_gene: .; CDR3aa: CASSYSEHSGGNTIYF; CDR3nt: TGTGCCAGCAGTTACTCGGAGCACTCCGGGGGAAACACCATATATTTT
v_gene: TRBV5-4; j_gene: TRBJ2-5; abundance: .; d_gene: TRBD1; CDR3aa: CASSMGQIYQETQYF; CDR3nt: TGTGCCAGCAGCATGGGACAGATTTACCAAGAGACCCAGTACTTC
v_gene: TRBV3-1/TRBV3-2; j_gene: TRBJ2-3; abundance: .; d_gene: .; CDR3aa: CASSQAGLVDTQYF; CDR3nt: TGTGCCAGCAGCCAAGCAGGCCTTGTGGATACGCAGTATTTT
v_gene: TRBV12-3/TRBV12-4; j_gene: TRBJ2-1; abundance: few; d_gene: TRBD1; CDR3aa: CASSLETGSEQFF; CDR3nt: TGTGCCAGCAGTTTAGAGACAGGGAGTGAGCAGTTCTTC
v_gene: TRBV15; j_gene: TRBJ1-2; abundance: .; d_gene: TRBD1; CDR3aa: CATSSRDRGDYYYGYTF; CDR3nt: TGTGCCACCAGCTCTCGGGACAGGGGGGATTATTACTATGGCTACACCTTC
v_gene: TRBV11-1; j_gene: TRBJ2-2; abundance: .; d_gene: .; CDR3aa: CASSLGRAGELFF; CDR3nt: TGTGCCAGCAGCTTAGGGAGAGCCGGGGAGCTGTTTTTT
v_gene: TRBV7-9; j_gene: TRBJ2-3; abundance: .; d_gene: .; CDR3aa: CASSFIVDTQYF; CDR3nt: TGTGCCAGCAGCTTTATCGTGGATACGCAGTATTTT
v_gene: TRBV29-1; j_gene: TRBJ1-4; abundance: .; d_gene: TRBD1; CDR3aa: CSVVQGADEKLFF; CDR3nt: TGCAGCGTTGTACAGGGGGCAGATGAAAAACTGTTTTTT
v_gene: TRBV3-1/TRBV3-2; j_gene: TRBJ2-7; abundance: .; d_gene: .; CDR3aa: CASSLARGEQYF; CDR3nt: TGTGCCAGCAGCCTCGCACGAGGCGAGCAGTACTTC
v_gene: TRBV19; j_gene: TRBJ1-2; abundance: .; d_gene: TRBD1; CDR3aa: CASNPGGGGYTF; CDR3nt: TGTGCCAGTAATCCAGGGGGAGGCGGCTACACCTTC
v_gene: TRBV6-6; j_gene: TRBJ2-1; abundance: once; d_gene: .; CDR3aa: CASSKTSYNEQFF; CDR3nt: TGTGCCAGCAGTAAGACTAGCTACAATGAGCAGTTCTTC
v_gene: TRBV5-1; j_gene: TRBJ2-1; abundance: .; d_gene: .; CDR3aa: CASSSTAGPSGEQFF; CDR3nt: TGCGCCAGCAGCTCCACCGCAGGTCCGAGCGGTGAGCAGTTCTTC
v_gene: TRBV12-3/TRBV12-4; j_gene: TRBJ2-7; abundance: .; d_gene: TRBD2; CDR3aa: CASSTSGKQYF; CDR3nt: TGTGCCAGCAGTACTAGCGGAAAGCAGTACTTC
v_gene: TRBV2; j_gene: TRBJ2-7; abundance: .; d_gene: TRBD1; CDR3aa: CASSRMGQGANEQYF; CDR3nt: TGTGCCAGCAGTCGAATGGGACAGGGGGCCAACGAGCAGTACTTC
v_gene: TRBV4-1; j_gene: TRBJ2-2; abundance: .; d_gene: TRBD2; CDR3aa: CASSQTEMLADTGELFF; CDR3nt: TGCGCCAGCAGCCAGACCGAGATGCTAGCGGACACCGGGGAGCTGTTTTTT
v_gene: TRBV5-1; j_gene: TRBJ2-5; abundance: .; d_gene: .; CDR3aa: CASSFAGGQQETQYF; CDR3nt: TGCGCCAGCAGCTTTGCCGGAGGACAGCAAGAGACCCAGTACTTC